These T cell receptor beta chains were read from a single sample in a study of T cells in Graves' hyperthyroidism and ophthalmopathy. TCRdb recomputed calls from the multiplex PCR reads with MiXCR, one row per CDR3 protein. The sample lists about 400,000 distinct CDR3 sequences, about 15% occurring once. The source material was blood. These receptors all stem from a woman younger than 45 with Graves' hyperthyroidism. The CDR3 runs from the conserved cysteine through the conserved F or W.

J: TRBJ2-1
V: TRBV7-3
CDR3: CASSQGLAAYNEQFF

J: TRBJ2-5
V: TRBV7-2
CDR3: CASSLVGGGSAQETQYF

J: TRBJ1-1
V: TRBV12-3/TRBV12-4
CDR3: CASSFETEAFF

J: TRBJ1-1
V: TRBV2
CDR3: CASSATGAAAEAFF

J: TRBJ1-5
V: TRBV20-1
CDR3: CSASDPSRLTGGQPQHF

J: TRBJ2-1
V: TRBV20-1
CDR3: CSARDLNRDRRQQQFF

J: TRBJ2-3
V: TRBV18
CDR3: CASSPEWSSGSLDTQYF

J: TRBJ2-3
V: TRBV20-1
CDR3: CSARSRTSGSADTQYF

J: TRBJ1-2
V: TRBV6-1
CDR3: CASTRGLKANYGYTF

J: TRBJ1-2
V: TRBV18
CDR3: CASSPSTGGRDGYTF

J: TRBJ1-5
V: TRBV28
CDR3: CASSSRQIGNQPQHF

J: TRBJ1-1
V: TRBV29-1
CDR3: CSVAQRDVNTEAFF

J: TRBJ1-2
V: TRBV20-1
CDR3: CSVIRDPNYGYTF

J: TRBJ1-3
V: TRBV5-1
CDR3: CASSLVGATSGNTIYF

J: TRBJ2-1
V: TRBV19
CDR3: CASSIVGRGRNEQFF

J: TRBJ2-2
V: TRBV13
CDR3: CASSFFLAGGTGELFF

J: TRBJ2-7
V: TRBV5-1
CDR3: CASSLASGAVSYEQYF

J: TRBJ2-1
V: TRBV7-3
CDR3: CASSLRTSGASYNEQFF

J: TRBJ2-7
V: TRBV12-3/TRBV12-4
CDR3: CASRPGQGADNEQYF

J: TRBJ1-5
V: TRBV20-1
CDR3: CSARGRNSNQPQHF

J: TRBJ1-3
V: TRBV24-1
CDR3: CATEGPGNTIYF

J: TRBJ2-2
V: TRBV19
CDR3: CATLGWDGNTGELFF

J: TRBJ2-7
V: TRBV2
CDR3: CASSNLALAPIYEQYF

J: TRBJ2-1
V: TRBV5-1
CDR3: CASTSDRAYNEQFF

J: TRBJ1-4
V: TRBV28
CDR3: CASSLPYATNEKLFF

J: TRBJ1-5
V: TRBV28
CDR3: CASRTGGQPQHF